The text below deals with one T cell receptor beta chain. Its antigen is not yet known. No per-base quality is available; no much larger clone lies one base away. V lost 8 bases and J lost 10 bases, and the count of bases not matched to a germline gene is 14. The CDR3, cysteine through phenylalanine, is 14 amino acids long. Only the CDR3 DNA stays, 42 bases, in frame from base 1. Looking up the germline V gene yields CDR1 MNHNS and CDR2 SASEGT. Single viable CD3+CD4+CD8-CD45RO+ cells were sorted as memory CD4+ T cells on a FACSAria II. CMV serostatus was determined using a Roche Elecsys assay that detects serum IgG against CMV pp150, pp28, p38 and p52. Following thawing, total CD4+ T cells were enriched through positive selection using CD4 magnetic microbeads. Samples originated from another study that specifically interrogated the CD4+ T cell memory repertoire. Peripheral blood mononuclear cells were isolated and cryopreserved following standard operating procedures; serum was stored at -80 °C. Staining used CD3-PerCP (BW264/56), CD4-APC (RPA-T4), CD45RO-PE (UCHT1) and CD8-Pacific Orange (3B5) antibodies, with Sytox blue excluding non-viable cells.

This sample was taken from a study of memory CD4+ T cells and cytomegalovirus serostatus (dated by TCRdb to between 2019 and 2020). Context from the whole study: The cohort comprised around 35 healthy Belgian adults, 9 CMV seropositive and some 25 CMV seronegative. To replicate a published TCR-based CMV serostatus classifier, the study sequenced CD4+ memory TCRbeta repertoires from a Belgian cohort whose cytomegalovirus serostatus was known. The research as a whole found: CMV serostatus prediction reached a median bootstrapped AUC of approximately 0.96 with the original framework and 0.75 to 0.92 with a US-trained random forest. The results were read as suggesting that the CMV-associated TCR signature is, for the most part, present in the CD4+ memory repertoire. Only CD4+CD45RO+ memory cells were sequenced, in contrast to the original study, which included naive and memory CD4+ and CD8+ populations. Among the 150 to 200 previously reported CMV-associated TCRbeta sequences, 67 showed up in the CD4+ memory repertoires, with each one found in between one and five individuals. A median bootstrapped AUC of 0.95 with a 95% CI of 0.76-1.00 was achieved on the Belgian cohort by the original-framework classifier.

Genomic DNA was extracted from sorted cells with the Quick-DNA Microprep Kit. TCRbeta DNA was amplified with the immunoSEQ hsTCRbeta kit following the manufacturer's protocol. TCRbeta libraries were sequenced on an Illumina MiSeq instrument. The original methods were these. After out-of-frame sequences were removed, millions of distinct TCRbeta sequences remained, averaging around 66,000 per individual. Each individual was scored by the count of 164 previously reported CMV-associated TCRbeta sequences and the total productive distinct TCRbeta count. A beta-binomial model was reimplemented in Python, and scikit-learn random forests with default parameters were trained on data from the US cohort. Classifier performance on the Belgian cohort was summarized as median AUC with percentile confidence intervals calculated over 10,000 bootstrap iterations. TCRdb took this table from immuneACCESS and kept in-frame rearrangements with V and J called. Such tables lack part of the clones; where checked against another copy, unresolved V genes explain under half of the gap, and the rest is unexplained. V, J and clone size are taken as reported in that table, and D and trimming were inferred from the DNA itself. The sample table records 38,000 or so clones; more than 75% of these occur just once. About 0.79% of the sample lies in the top ten.

The receptor was derived from an adult in good health and CMV-seronegative. Sequencing was performed on memory CD4+ T cells from blood. The chain is assembled from TRBV6-1 and TRBJ1-2, and 9 junction bases match TRBD1. The base sequence is TGTGCCAGCGGGGGGGGAATCACAGGGGGCGTCTACACCTTC. Its coded protein is CASGGGITGGVYTF.